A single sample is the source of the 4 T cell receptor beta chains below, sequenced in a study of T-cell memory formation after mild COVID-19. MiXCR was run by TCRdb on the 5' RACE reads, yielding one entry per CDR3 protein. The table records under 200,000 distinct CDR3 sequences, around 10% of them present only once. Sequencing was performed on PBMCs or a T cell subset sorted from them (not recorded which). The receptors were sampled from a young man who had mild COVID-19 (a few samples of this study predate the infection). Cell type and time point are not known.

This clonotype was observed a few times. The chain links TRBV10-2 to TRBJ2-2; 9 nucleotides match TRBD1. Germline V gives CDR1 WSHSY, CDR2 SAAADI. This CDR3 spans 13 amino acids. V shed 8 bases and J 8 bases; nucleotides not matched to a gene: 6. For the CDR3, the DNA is TGCGCCAGCTCACAGGGGGCATCGGGGGAGCTGTTTTTT. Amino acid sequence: CASSQGASGELFF.

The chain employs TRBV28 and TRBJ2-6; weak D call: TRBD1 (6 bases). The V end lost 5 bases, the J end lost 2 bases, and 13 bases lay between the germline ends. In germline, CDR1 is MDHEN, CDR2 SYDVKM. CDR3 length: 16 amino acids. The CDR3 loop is CASSIPPGAGANVLTF. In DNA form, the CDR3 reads TGTGCCAGCAGTATCCCCCCAGGGGCTGGGGCCAACGTCCTGACTTTC.

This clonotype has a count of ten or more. The CDR3 reads CASSLAGPRDIQYF. The CDR3 DNA follows: TGTGCCAGCAGCTTAGCAGGCCCTCGGGACATTCAGTACTTC. The chain couples TRBV7-2 to TRBJ2-4; unclear D gene. The CDR3 runs to 14 residues. Trimming left V 0 bases short and J 8 bases short, with 11 bases between. Germline V gene lookup returns CDR1 SGHTA and CDR2 FQGNSA. The entire variable domain, with the rest obtained from reference TRBV7-2 and TRBJ2-4, is as follows: GAGVSQSPSNKVTEKGKDVELRCDPISGHTALYWYRQSLGQGLEFLIYFQGNSAPDKSGLPSDRFSAERTGGSVSTLTIQRTQQEDSAVYLCASSLAGPRDIQYFGAGTRLSVL.

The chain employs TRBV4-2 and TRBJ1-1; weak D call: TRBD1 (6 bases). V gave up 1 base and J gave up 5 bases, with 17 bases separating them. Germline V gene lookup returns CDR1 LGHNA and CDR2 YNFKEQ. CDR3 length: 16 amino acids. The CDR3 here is CASSQGPTGSSTEAFF. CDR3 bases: TGTGCCAGCAGCCAAGGGCCTACAGGGAGTTCGACTGAAGCTTTCTTT.